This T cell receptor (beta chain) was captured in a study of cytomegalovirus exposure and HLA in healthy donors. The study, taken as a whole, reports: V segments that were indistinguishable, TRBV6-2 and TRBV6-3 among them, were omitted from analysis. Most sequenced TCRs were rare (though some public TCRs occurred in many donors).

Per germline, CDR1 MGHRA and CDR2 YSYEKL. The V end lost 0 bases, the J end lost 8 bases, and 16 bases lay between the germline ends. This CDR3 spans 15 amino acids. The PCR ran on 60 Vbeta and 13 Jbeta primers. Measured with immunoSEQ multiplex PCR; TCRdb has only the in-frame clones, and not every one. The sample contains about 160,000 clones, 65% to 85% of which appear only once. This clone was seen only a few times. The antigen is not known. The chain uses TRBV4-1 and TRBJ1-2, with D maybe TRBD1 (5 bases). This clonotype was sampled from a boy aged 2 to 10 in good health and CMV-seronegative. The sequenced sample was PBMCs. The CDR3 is CASSQEMVGARGYTF. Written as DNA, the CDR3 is TGCGCCAGCAGCCAAGAAATGGTAGGGGCTAGGGGCTACACCTTC.